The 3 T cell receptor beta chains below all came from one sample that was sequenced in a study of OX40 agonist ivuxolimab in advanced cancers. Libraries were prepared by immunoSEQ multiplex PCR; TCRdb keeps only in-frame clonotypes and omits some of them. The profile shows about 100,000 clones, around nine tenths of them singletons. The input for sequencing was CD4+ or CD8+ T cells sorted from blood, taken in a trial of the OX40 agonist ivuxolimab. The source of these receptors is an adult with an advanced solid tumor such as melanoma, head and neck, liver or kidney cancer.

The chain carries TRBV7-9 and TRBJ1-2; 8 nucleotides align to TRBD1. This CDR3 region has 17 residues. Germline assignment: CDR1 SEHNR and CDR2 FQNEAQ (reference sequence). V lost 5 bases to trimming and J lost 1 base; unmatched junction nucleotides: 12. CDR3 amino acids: CASSRPDRGRFNYGYTF. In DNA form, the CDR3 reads TGTGCCAGCAGCCGACCAGACAGGGGCCGTTTTAACTATGGCTACACCTTC.

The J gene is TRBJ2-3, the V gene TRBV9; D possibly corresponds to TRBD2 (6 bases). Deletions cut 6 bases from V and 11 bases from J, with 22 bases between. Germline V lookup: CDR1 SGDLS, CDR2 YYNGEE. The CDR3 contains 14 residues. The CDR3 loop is CASNRGLGVSGQYF. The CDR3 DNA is TGTGCCAGCAACCGGGGACTGGGCGTTAGCGGGCAGTATTTT.

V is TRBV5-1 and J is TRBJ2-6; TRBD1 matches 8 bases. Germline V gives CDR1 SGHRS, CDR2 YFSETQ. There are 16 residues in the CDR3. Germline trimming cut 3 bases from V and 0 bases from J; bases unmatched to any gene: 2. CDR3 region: CASSWGQDSGANVLTF. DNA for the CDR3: TGCGCCAGCAGCTGGGGACAGGACTCTGGGGCCAACGTCCTGACTTTC. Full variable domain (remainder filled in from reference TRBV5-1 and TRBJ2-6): KAGVTQTPRYLIKTRGQQVTLSCSPISGHRSVSWYQQTPGQGLQFLFEYFSETQRNKGNFPGRFSGRQFSNSRSEMNVSTLELGDSALYLCASSWGQDSGANVLTFGAGSRLTVL.